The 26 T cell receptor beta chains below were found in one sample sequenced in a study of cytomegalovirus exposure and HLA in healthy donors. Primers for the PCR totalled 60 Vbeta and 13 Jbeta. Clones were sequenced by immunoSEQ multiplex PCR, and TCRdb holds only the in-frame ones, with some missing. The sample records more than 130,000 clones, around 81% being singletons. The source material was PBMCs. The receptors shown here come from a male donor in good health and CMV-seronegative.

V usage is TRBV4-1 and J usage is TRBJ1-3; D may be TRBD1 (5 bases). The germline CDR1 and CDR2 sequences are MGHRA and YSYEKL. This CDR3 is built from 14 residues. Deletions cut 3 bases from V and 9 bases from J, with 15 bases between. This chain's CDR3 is CASSHPSLGLTIYF. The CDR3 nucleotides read TGCGCCAGCAGCCATCCATCCCTGGGGCTCACCATATATTTT.

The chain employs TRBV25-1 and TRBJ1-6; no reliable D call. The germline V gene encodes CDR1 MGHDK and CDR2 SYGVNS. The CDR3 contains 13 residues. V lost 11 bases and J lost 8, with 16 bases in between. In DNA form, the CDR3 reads TGTGCCCCTGACGGAGACTTGGATTCACCCCTCCACTTT. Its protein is CAPDGDLDSPLHF.

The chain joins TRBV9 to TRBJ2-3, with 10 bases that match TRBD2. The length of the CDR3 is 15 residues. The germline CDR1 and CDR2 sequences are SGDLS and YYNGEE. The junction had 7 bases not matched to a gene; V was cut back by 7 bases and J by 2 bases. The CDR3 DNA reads TGTGCCAGCGCCTGGACTAGCGGTCTCACAGATACGCAGTATTTT. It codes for CASAWTSGLTDTQYF.

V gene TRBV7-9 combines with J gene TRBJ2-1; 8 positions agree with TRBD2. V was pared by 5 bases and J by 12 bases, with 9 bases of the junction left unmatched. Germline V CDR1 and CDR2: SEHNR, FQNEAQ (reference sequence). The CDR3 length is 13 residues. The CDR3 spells CASSVSSGFGQFF. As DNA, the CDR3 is TGTGCCAGCAGCGTTTCTAGCGGGTTTGGGCAGTTCTTC.

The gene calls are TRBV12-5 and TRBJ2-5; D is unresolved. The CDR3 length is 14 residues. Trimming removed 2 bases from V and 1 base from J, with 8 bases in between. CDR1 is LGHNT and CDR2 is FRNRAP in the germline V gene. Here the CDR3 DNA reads TGTGCTAGTGGTTTGCCGAGCTCCCAAGAGACCCAGTACTTC. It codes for CASGLPSSQETQYF.

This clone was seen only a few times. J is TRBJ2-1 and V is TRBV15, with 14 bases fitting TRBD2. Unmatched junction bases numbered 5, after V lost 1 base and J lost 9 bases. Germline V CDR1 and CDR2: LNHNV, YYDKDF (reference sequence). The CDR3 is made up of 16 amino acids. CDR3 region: CATSRAIGTSGGEQFF. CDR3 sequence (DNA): TGTGCCACCAGCAGAGCGATTGGGACTAGCGGGGGTGAGCAGTTCTTC.

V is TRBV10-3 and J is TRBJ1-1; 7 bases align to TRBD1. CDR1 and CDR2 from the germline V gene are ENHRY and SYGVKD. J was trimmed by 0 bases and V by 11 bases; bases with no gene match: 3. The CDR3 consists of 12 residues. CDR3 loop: CASGQLNTEAFF. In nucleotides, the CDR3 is TGTGCCTCGGGACAGCTGAACACTGAAGCTTTCTTT.

The CDR3: CSVVQHSYEQYF. As DNA, the CDR3 is TGCAGCGTTGTACAGCATTCCTACGAGCAGTACTTC. The rearrangement joins TRBV29-1 to TRBJ2-7; D gene unclear. This CDR3 is built from 12 residues. Trimming stripped 4 bases from V and 1 base from J, with 8 bases between. CDR1 and CDR2 from the germline V gene are SQVTM and ANQGSEA.

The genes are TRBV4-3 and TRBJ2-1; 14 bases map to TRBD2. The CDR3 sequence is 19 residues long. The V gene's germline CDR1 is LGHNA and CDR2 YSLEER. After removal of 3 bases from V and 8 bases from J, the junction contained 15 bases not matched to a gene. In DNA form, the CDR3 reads TGCGCCAGCAGCCACCTACCACCGACTAGCGGGGGGGAACGGGATGAGCAGTTCTTC. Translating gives CASSHLPPTSGGERDEQFF.

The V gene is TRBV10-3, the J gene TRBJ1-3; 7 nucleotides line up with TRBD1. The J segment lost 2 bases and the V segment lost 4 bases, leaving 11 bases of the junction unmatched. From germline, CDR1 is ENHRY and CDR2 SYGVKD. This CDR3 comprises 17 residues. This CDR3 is CAISAKGQISPGNTIYF. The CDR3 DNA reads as TGTGCCATCAGTGCAAAGGGACAGATCTCCCCTGGAAACACCATATATTTT.

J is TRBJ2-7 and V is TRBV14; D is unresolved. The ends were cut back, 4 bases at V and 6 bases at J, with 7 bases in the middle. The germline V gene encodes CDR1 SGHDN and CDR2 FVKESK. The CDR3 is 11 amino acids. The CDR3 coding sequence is TGTGCCAGCAGCCGGGCCTCCGAGCAGTACTTC. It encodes CASSRASEQYF.

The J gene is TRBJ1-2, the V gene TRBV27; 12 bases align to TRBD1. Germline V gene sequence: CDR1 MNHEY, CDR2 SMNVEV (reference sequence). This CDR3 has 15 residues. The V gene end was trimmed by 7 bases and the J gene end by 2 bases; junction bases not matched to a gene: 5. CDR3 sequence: CASTPGQGANYGYTF. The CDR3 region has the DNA TGTGCCAGCACCCCGGGACAGGGGGCCAACTATGGCTACACCTTC.

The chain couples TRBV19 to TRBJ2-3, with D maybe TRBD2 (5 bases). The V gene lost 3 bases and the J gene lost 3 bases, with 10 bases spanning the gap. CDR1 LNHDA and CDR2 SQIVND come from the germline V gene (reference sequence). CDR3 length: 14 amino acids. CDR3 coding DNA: TGTGCCAGTAGTATCCAGCGGAGTACAGATACGCAGTATTTT. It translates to CASSIQRSTDTQYF.

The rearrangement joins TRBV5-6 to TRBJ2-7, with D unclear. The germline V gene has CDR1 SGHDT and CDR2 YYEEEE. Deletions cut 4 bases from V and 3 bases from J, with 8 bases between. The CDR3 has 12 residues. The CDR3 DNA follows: TGTGCCAGCAGCCCCGGTAGCTACGAGCAGTACTTC. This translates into CASSPGSYEQYF.

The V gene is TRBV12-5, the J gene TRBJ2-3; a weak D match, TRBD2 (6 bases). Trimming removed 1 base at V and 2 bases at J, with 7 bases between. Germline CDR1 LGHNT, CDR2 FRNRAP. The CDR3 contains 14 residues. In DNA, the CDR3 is TGTGCTAGTGGTTTGGGGGACTTCACAGATACGCAGTATTTT. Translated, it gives CASGLGDFTDTQYF.

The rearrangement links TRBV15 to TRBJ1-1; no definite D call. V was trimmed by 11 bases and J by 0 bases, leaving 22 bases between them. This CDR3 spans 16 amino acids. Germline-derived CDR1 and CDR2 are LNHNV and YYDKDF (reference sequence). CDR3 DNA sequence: TGTGCCGCGCACGATGATGACAACCGAATGAACACTGAAGCTTTCTTT. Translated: CAAHDDDNRMNTEAFF. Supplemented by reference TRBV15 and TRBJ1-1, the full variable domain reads DAMVIQNPRYQVTQFGKPVTLSCSQTLNHNVMYWYQQKSSQAPKLLFHYYDKDFNNEADTPDNFQSRRPNTSFCFLDIRSPGLGDTAMYLCAAHDDDNRMNTEAFFGQGTRLTVV.

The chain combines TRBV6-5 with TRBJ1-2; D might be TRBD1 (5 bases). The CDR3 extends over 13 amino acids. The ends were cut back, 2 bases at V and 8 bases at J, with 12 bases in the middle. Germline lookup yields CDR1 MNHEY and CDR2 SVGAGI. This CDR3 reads CASSYLGVGGYTF. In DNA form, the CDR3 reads TGTGCCAGCAGTTACCTAGGGGTAGGAGGCTACACCTTC.

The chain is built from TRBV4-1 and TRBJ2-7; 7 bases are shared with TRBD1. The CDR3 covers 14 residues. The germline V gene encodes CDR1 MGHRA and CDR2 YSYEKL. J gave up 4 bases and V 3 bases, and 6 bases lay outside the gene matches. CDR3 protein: CASSHRTGLYEQYF. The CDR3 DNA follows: TGCGCCAGCAGCCACCGGACAGGTTTGTACGAGCAGTACTTC.

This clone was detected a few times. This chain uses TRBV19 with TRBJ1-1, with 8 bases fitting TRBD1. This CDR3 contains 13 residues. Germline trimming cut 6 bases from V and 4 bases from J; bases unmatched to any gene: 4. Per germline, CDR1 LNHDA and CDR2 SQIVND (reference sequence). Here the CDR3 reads CASSRTGGTEAFF. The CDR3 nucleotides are TGTGCCAGTAGCCGCACAGGGGGCACTGAAGCTTTCTTT.

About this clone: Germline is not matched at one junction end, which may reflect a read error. CDR3 region: CARSQELFGTADEQYF. The CDR3 nucleotides read TGCGCCCGCAGCCAAGAACTTTTCGGGACAGCCGACGAGCAGTACTTC. The rearrangement uses TRBV4-3 and TRBJ2-7; 7 nucleotides line up with TRBD1. The CDR3 runs 16 residues. In germline, CDR1 is LGHNA, CDR2 YSLEER.

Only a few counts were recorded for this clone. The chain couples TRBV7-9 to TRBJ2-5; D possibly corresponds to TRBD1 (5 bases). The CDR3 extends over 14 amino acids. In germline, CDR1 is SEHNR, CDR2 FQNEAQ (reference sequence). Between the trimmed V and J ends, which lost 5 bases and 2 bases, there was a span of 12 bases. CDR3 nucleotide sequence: TGTGCCAGCAGCACGACAGAGAATCAAGAGACCCAGTACTTC. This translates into CASSTTENQETQYF.

The CDR3 DNA follows: TGTGCCAGCAGTTATGGGACAGGGGCAACGAATGGCTACACCTTC. Its protein product is CASSYGTGATNGYTF. The gene calls are TRBV6-5 and TRBJ1-2; 10 nucleotides line up with TRBD1. The CDR3 spans 15 residues. J gave up 6 bases and V 3 bases, and 7 bases lay outside the gene matches. The germline V gene has CDR1 MNHEY and CDR2 SVGAGI.

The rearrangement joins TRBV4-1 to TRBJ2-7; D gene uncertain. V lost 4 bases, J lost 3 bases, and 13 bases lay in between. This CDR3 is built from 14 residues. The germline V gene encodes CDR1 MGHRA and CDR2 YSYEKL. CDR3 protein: CASSLTANSYEQYF. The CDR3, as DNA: TGCGCCAGCAGCCTAACGGCCAACAGCTACGAGCAGTACTTC.

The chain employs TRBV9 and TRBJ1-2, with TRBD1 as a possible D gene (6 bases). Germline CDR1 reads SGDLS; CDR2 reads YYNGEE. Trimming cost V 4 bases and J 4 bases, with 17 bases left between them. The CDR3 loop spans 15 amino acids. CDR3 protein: CASSPRTALGYGYTF. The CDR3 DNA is TGTGCCAGCAGCCCCCGGACAGCCCTAGGCTATGGCTACACCTTC.

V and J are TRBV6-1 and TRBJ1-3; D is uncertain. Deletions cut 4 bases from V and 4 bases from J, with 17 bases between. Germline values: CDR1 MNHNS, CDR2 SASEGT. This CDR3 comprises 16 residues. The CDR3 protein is CASSVSSSNSGNTIYF. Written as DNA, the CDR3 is TGTGCCAGCAGTGTCTCTTCCTCGAACTCCGGAAACACCATATATTTT.

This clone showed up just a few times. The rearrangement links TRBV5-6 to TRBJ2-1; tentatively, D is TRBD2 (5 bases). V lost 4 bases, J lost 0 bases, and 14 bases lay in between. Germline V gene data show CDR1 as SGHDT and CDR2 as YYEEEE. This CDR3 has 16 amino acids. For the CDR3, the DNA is TGTGCCAGCAGCGCGGTCATGGGGAGCTCCTACAATGAGCAGTTCTTC. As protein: CASSAVMGSSYNEQFF.